This is a list of T cell receptor beta chains from one sample in a study of cytomegalovirus exposure and HLA in healthy donors. The method was immunoSEQ multiplex PCR; TCRdb's version includes in-frame clones alone and lacks a portion of them. In the table there are over 130,000 clones, around 78% of which are singletons. The sequenced sample was PBMCs. These receptors originate from a woman in her 40s in good health and CMV-seropositive. CDR3s include the opening cysteine and the closing phenylalanine or tryptophan. A D gene is named only where the DNA matches it firmly. Only some rows state a clone size, as once, few, many or a class for expanded clones.

>-|TRBV29-1|TRBJ1-1|TRBD1
TGCAGCGTGATACAGGGGCAGGGTGAAGCTTTCTTT
CSVIQGQGEAFF
>-|TRBV2|TRBJ2-1|-
TGTGCCAGCAGTGTCCCTGGGGTAGCGGCACCCAGGCAGTTCTTC
CASSVPGVAAPRQFF
>-|TRBV7-9|TRBJ2-5|TRBD2
TGTGCCAGCAGCTCAAGCGGGAGCCGAGAGACCCAGTACTTC
CASSSSGSRETQYF
>-|TRBV2|TRBJ1-1|-
TGTGCCAGCAGTGAATACGGTGGCACTGAAGCTTTCTTT
CASSEYGGTEAFF
>-|TRBV29-1|TRBJ1-5|TRBD1
TGCAGCGTCGGACAGGATAGCAATCAGCCCCAGCATTTT
CSVGQDSNQPQHF
>once|TRBV5-1|TRBJ2-7|-
TGCGCCAGCAGTTTGGTCTCCTTCGGACAAGAGCAGTACTTC
CASSLVSFGQEQYF
>-|TRBV5-1|TRBJ2-7|TRBD2
TGCGCCAGCAGCTTGGGGCTAGCGGGAGGGACCTACGAGCAGTACTTC
CASSLGLAGGTYEQYF
>few|TRBV6-1|TRBJ2-1|TRBD2
TGTGCCAGCAGGGGGACTAAGGGGAATGAGCAGTTCTTC
CASRGTKGNEQFF
>-|TRBV11-2|TRBJ2-7|-
TGTGCCAGCAGCACTAGGGTCGACTACGAGCAGTACTTC
CASSTRVDYEQYF
>-|TRBV15|TRBJ2-1|-
TGTGCCACCAGCAGACTCGGGGAGCCTTACAATGAGCAGTTCTTC
CATSRLGEPYNEQFF
>-|TRBV7-9|TRBJ2-7|TRBD2
TGTGCCAGCAGCTCCCAGACTAGCGGGAATCTATACGAGCAGTACTTC
CASSSQTSGNLYEQYF
>-|TRBV28|TRBJ1-4|TRBD1
TGTGCCAGCAGTTTAGGACAGGGGTTGAATGAAAAACTGTTTTTT
CASSLGQGLNEKLFF
>few|TRBV7-9|TRBJ1-3|-
TGTGCCAGCAGAGCTGACGCTGAGACACGTGGAAACACCATATATTTT
CASRADAETRGNTIYF
>-|TRBV30|TRBJ2-3|TRBD1
TGTGCCCGAACGAACAGGGGCTCAGATACGCAGTATTTT
CARTNRGSDTQYF
>-|TRBV30|TRBJ1-1|-
TGTGCCTGGAATCAGGGCATGAACACTGAAGCTTTCTTT
CAWNQGMNTEAFF
>-|TRBV7-7|TRBJ2-2|-
TGTGCTAGCAGCTTAACAAACACCGGGGAGCTGTTTTTT
CASSLTNTGELFF
>-|TRBV4-2|TRBJ2-7|TRBD2
TGTGCCAGCAGCCCGGGGATCGGGACTAGCGGGAACGAGCAGTACTTC
CASSPGIGTSGNEQYF
>-|TRBV7-2|TRBJ2-5|-
TGTGCCGGAGCCTTCGACAGACGAGAGACCCAGTACTTC
CAGAFDRRETQYF
>-|TRBV11-1|TRBJ2-1|TRBD2
TGTGCCAGCAGCCAGAGCGGGAGGTTAGACAATGAGCAGTTCTTC
CASSQSGRLDNEQFF
>-|TRBV19|TRBJ2-1|-
TGTGCCAGTAGTATACCCCCCCCCTCACGGTATGAGCAGTTCTTC
CASSIPPPSRYEQFF
>few|TRBV28|TRBJ1-2|-
TGTGCCAGCAGTCCCACAGGGTGTGGCTACACCTTC
CASSPTGCGYTF
>-|TRBV11-3|TRBJ1-3|TRBD1
TGTGCCAGCAGCTTAGGCACAGGGGGCAGTGGAAACACCATATATTTT
CASSLGTGGSGNTIYF
>-|TRBV2|TRBJ2-2|-
TGTGCCAGCAGTGTTCGGGCAGGGGGGTCCGGGGAGCTGTTTTTT
CASSVRAGGSGELFF
>-|TRBV2|TRBJ2-5|-
TGTGCCAGCAGGGGGGACTCCCCCCAAGAGACCCAGTACTTC
CASRGDSPQETQYF
>-|TRBV7-2|TRBJ2-2|TRBD2
TGTGCCAGCAGCTTATACAGCGGGGGGAACACCGGGGAGCTGTTTTTT
CASSLYSGGNTGELFF
>-|TRBV18|TRBJ2-5|-
TGTGCCAGCTCACCACGGACGGGAGCCGGAGAGACCCAGTACTTC
CASSPRTGAGETQYF
>few|TRBV2|TRBJ2-1|TRBD2
TGTGCCAGCAGCCTAGCGGGAATAAAGTGGGGTGAGCAGTTCTTC
CASSLAGIKWGEQFF
>-|TRBV28|TRBJ2-5|-
TGTGCCAGCAGGGGGGGACCTAGGGAGACCCAGTACTTC
CASRGGPRETQYF
>-|TRBV11-2|TRBJ2-3|-
TGTGCCAGCAGCTTACAGCGTTTGATCACAGATACGCAGTATTTT
CASSLQRLITDTQYF
>-|TRBV27|TRBJ2-7|TRBD2
TGTGCCAGCAGTTTTTGGACTAGCGGGAGTAGGGGCGAGCAGTACTTC
CASSFWTSGSRGEQYF
>few|TRBV30|TRBJ2-7|TRBD2
TGTGCCTGGAGTGACTCCCGGGGACTAGGGCACGACGAGCAGTACTTC
CAWSDSRGLGHDEQYF
>-|TRBV28|TRBJ1-1|-
TGTGCCAGCACCTCCCCCGGGGGTTTAATGAACACTGAAGCTTTCTTT
CASTSPGGLMNTEAFF
>-|TRBV7-9|TRBJ2-5|-
TGTGCCAGCAGCTTAGTACTAGCCCCCCAAGAGACCCAGTACTTC
CASSLVLAPQETQYF
>-|TRBV6-5|TRBJ2-3|-
TGTGCCAGCAGCCTGCGGCAGCTCACGCAGTATTTT
CASSLRQLTQYF
>-|TRBV19|TRBJ2-1|-
TGTGCCAGTAGTATAGACCCAGGGCACTATGAGCAGTTCTTC
CASSIDPGHYEQFF
>-|TRBV2|TRBJ2-7|-
TGTGCCAGCAGTGAAGGTCGGAGGGGGGGAGGGGAGGGGTACTTC
CASSEGRRGGGEGYF
>-|TRBV6-6|TRBJ2-3|-
TGTGCCAGCAGGAAGGGGGAGGGTACAGATACGCAGTATTTT
CASRKGEGTDTQYF
>-|TRBV7-9|TRBJ2-1|TRBD2
TGTGCCAGCAGCTTAATAGCGGGAGGTAGAAATGAGCAGTTCTTC
CASSLIAGGRNEQFF
>-|TRBV7-9|TRBJ2-7|-
TGTGCCAGCAGCTTAGTCCTAGGAATATCCTCCTACGAGCAGTACTTC
CASSLVLGISSYEQYF
>-|TRBV20-1|TRBJ1-2|-
TGCAGTGCAAGGACAGACTATGGCTACACCTTC
CSARTDYGYTF
>-|TRBV4-1|TRBJ1-4|-
TGCGCCAGCAGCCCCGGGCCGCGGGGTGAAAAACTGTTTTTT
CASSPGPRGEKLFF
>-|TRBV7-2|TRBJ2-3|TRBD1
TGTGCCAGCAGCTCCAGACAGGGGGGAACAGATACGCAGTATTTT
CASSSRQGGTDTQYF
>once|TRBV5-4|TRBJ1-6|-
TGTGCCAGCAGCTTGGATAGGAGTAATTCACCCCTCCACTTT
CASSLDRSNSPLHF
>-|TRBV6-5|TRBJ2-7|TRBD2
TGTGCCAGCAGCCCTAGCGGGAGGGCCTCCTACGAGCAGTACTTC
CASSPSGRASYEQYF
>-|TRBV7-9|TRBJ2-5|TRBD2
TGTGCCACGCTAGCGGGGCCCCAAGAGACCCAGTACTTC
CATLAGPQETQYF
>few|TRBV5-4|TRBJ1-1|-
TGTGCCAGCAGCTTGGCCGTGGGGGGGAGTGGAGCTTTCTTT
CASSLAVGGSGAFF
>-|TRBV11-2|TRBJ1-1|-
TGTGCCAGCAGCTTTCAGGGGAACACTGAAGCTTTCTTT
CASSFQGNTEAFF
>-|TRBV5-1|TRBJ2-5|TRBD2
TGCGCCAGCAGCGCTGCATCTAGCGGCCAATCCGCACAAGAGACCCAGTACTTC
CASSAASSGQSAQETQYF
>-|TRBV5-1|TRBJ2-1|TRBD1
TGCGCCAGCTCCGGACAGGGCGGGCCCTACAATGAGCAGTTCTTC
CASSGQGGPYNEQFF
>-|TRBV29-1|TRBJ1-2|TRBD1
TGCAGCCTATGGACAGGGGATTACTATGGCTACACCTTC
CSLWTGDYYGYTF
>-|TRBV2|TRBJ2-2|TRBD2
TGTGCCAGCGGCGGGACGGGGAGTGGGAGGGCGAACACCGGGGAGCTGTTTTTT
CASGGTGSGRANTGELFF
>-|TRBV5-6|TRBJ1-2|-
TGTGCCAGCAGCCTCGGGAGGGACAACTATGGCTACACCTTC
CASSLGRDNYGYTF
>-|TRBV11-2|TRBJ2-3|-
TGTGCCAGCAGCCATGAGTCAGATACGCAGTATTTT
CASSHESDTQYF
>-|TRBV2|TRBJ2-7|TRBD2
TGTGCCAGCAGCAAAGGGGCTAGCGGGAGCTACGAGCAGTACTTC
CASSKGASGSYEQYF